A selection of T cell receptor beta chains follows, all from one sample in a study of vaccination effects on CD4 cells after COVID-19. Antigens of these TCRs are unknown. Using immunoSEQ multiplex PCR, the repertoire was profiled, and TCRdb retains in-frame clones only, with some absent. The table lists roughly 41,000 clones, 77% of them singletons. Sequenced here: CD4+ T cells from PBMCs cultured with HCoV-NL63 spike peptides, sampled before COVID-19 vaccination. The receptors shown here come from a human donor who received a COVID-19 vaccine. The CDR3 runs from the conserved cysteine through the conserved F or W. Each record gives: D gene, J gene, clone size, V gene, CDR3 protein, CDR3 DNA. The D gene is left open where the match is weak. Where a row states a size, it is once, few, many or the class of an expanded clone; other rows omit it.

d_call: TRBD2; j_call: TRBJ2-3; clone_size: NA; v_call: TRBV7-3; cdr3_aa: CASSLAGVDTQYF; cdr3_nt: TGTGCCAGCAGTCTAGCGGGGGTAGATACGCAGTATTTT
d_call: NA; j_call: TRBJ2-6; clone_size: NA; v_call: TRBV5-5; cdr3_aa: CASRKGGLFPGANVLTF; cdr3_nt: TGTGCCAGCCGAAAAGGGGGGCTTTTCCCTGGGGCCAACGTCCTGACTTTC
d_call: NA; j_call: TRBJ1-1; clone_size: few; v_call: TRBV5-1; cdr3_aa: CASSLLSIQNTEAFF; cdr3_nt: TGCGCCAGCAGCTTGCTCTCGATACAGAACACTGAAGCTTTCTTT
d_call: NA; j_call: TRBJ1-1; clone_size: NA; v_call: TRBV19; cdr3_aa: CASSGQANTEAFF; cdr3_nt: TGTGCCAGTAGTGGGCAAGCGAACACTGAAGCTTTCTTT
d_call: NA; j_call: TRBJ1-3; clone_size: NA; v_call: TRBV19; cdr3_aa: CASSSPDSSGNTIYF; cdr3_nt: TGTGCCAGTAGTAGCCCAGACAGCTCTGGAAACACCATATATTTT
d_call: NA; j_call: TRBJ1-2; clone_size: NA; v_call: TRBV19; cdr3_aa: CASSYANYGYTF; cdr3_nt: TGTGCCAGTAGTTACGCTAACTATGGCTACACCTTC
d_call: NA; j_call: TRBJ1-6; clone_size: NA; v_call: TRBV6-5; cdr3_aa: CASSYSLRGRAPLHF; cdr3_nt: TGTGCCAGCAGTTACTCGCTCAGGGGTCGGGCACCCCTCCACTTT
d_call: NA; j_call: TRBJ1-5; clone_size: NA; v_call: TRBV19; cdr3_aa: CASTPGANTQPQHF; cdr3_nt: TGTGCCAGTACCCCTGGGGCAAATACTCAGCCCCAGCATTTT
d_call: NA; j_call: TRBJ2-5; clone_size: NA; v_call: TRBV4-2; cdr3_aa: CASSQDLGTGETQYF; cdr3_nt: TGTGCCAGCAGCCAAGATCTGGGAACGGGGGAGACCCAGTACTTC
d_call: NA; j_call: TRBJ1-3; clone_size: NA; v_call: TRBV5-1; cdr3_aa: CASSFAGQENPGNTIYF; cdr3_nt: TGCGCCAGCAGCTTCGCGGGACAAGAAAACCCGGGAAACACCATATATTTT
d_call: NA; j_call: TRBJ1-4; clone_size: NA; v_call: TRBV7-8; cdr3_aa: CASSAAGGTNEKLFF; cdr3_nt: TGTGCCAGCAGCGCAGCGGGCGGGACTAATGAAAAACTGTTTTTT
d_call: NA; j_call: TRBJ2-1; clone_size: few; v_call: TRBV4-1; cdr3_aa: CASKGWENEQFF; cdr3_nt: TGCGCCAGCAAGGGTTGGGAAAATGAGCAGTTCTTC
d_call: TRBD1; j_call: TRBJ2-3; clone_size: few; v_call: TRBV9; cdr3_aa: CASSGRNRGRTDTQYF; cdr3_nt: TGTGCCAGCAGCGGGAGGAACAGGGGGCGCACAGATACGCAGTATTTT
d_call: NA; j_call: TRBJ2-5; clone_size: NA; v_call: TRBV21-1; cdr3_aa: CASSKVETSGGFETQYF; cdr3_nt: TGTGCCAGCAGCAAAGTTGAGACTAGCGGGGGGTTTGAGACCCAGTACTTC
d_call: TRBD1; j_call: TRBJ2-3; clone_size: NA; v_call: TRBV24-1; cdr3_aa: CATSDPRDRGADTQYF; cdr3_nt: TGTGCCACCAGTGACCCTCGGGACAGGGGTGCAGATACGCAGTATTTT
d_call: TRBD1; j_call: TRBJ2-2; clone_size: few; v_call: TRBV7-2; cdr3_aa: CASSLLTGRGTGELFF; cdr3_nt: TGTGCCAGCAGCTTGCTGACAGGGCGTGGGACCGGGGAGCTGTTTTTT
d_call: NA; j_call: TRBJ2-2; clone_size: few; v_call: TRBV19; cdr3_aa: CASSARIIGELFF; cdr3_nt: TGTGCCAGTAGTGCCCGTATTATCGGGGAGCTGTTTTTT
d_call: TRBD1; j_call: TRBJ1-2; clone_size: NA; v_call: TRBV7-2; cdr3_aa: CASSLQGAYGYTF; cdr3_nt: TGTGCCAGCAGCTTGCAGGGGGCCTATGGCTACACCTTC
d_call: TRBD1; j_call: TRBJ2-2; clone_size: NA; v_call: TRBV4-1; cdr3_aa: CASSQPLRTGIGELFF; cdr3_nt: TGCGCCAGCAGCCAACCCCTCAGGACAGGGATCGGGGAGCTGTTTTTT
d_call: NA; j_call: TRBJ2-3; clone_size: NA; v_call: TRBV10-2; cdr3_aa: CASVRSYTDTQYF; cdr3_nt: TGCGCCAGCGTTCGAAGTTATACAGATACGCAGTATTTT
d_call: NA; j_call: TRBJ2-3; clone_size: NA; v_call: TRBV5-4; cdr3_aa: CASSLEGDTQYF; cdr3_nt: TGTGCCAGCAGCTTGGAAGGAGATACGCAGTATTTT
d_call: TRBD2; j_call: TRBJ2-5; clone_size: NA; v_call: TRBV24-1; cdr3_aa: CATSDPKRDTQETQYF; cdr3_nt: TGTGCCACCAGTGATCCTAAGCGGGATACCCAAGAGACCCAGTACTTC
d_call: NA; j_call: TRBJ1-1; clone_size: NA; v_call: TRBV12-3/TRBV12-4; cdr3_aa: CASRQNTEAFF; cdr3_nt: TGTGCCAGCAGACAGAACACTGAAGCTTTCTTT
d_call: NA; j_call: TRBJ2-3; clone_size: NA; v_call: TRBV14; cdr3_aa: CASSHPPGPERNTQYF; cdr3_nt: TGTGCCAGCAGCCACCCCCCGGGCCCAGAGCGAAATACGCAGTATTTT
d_call: NA; j_call: TRBJ2-2; clone_size: NA; v_call: TRBV19; cdr3_aa: CASSSIGDTGELFF; cdr3_nt: TGTGCCAGTAGTAGTATAGGAGACACCGGGGAGCTGTTTTTT
d_call: NA; j_call: TRBJ2-1; clone_size: NA; v_call: TRBV10-2; cdr3_aa: CASSEEGTQFF; cdr3_nt: TGCGCCAGCAGTGAGGAGGGGACGCAGTTCTTC
d_call: TRBD2; j_call: TRBJ2-1; clone_size: few; v_call: TRBV7-9; cdr3_aa: CASSPGGGRNEQFF; cdr3_nt: TGTGCCAGCAGCCCGGGAGGGGGTCGGAATGAGCAGTTCTTC
d_call: TRBD1; j_call: TRBJ1-2; clone_size: NA; v_call: TRBV6-5; cdr3_aa: CASSSHDRQGGGYTF; cdr3_nt: TGTGCCAGCAGTTCCCACGATCGACAGGGTGGCGGCTACACCTTC
d_call: NA; j_call: TRBJ1-1; clone_size: NA; v_call: TRBV7-9; cdr3_aa: CASSSLLGNTEAFF; cdr3_nt: TGTGCCAGCAGCTCCCTTTTGGGTAACACTGAAGCTTTCTTT
d_call: TRBD1; j_call: TRBJ2-5; clone_size: NA; v_call: TRBV6-1; cdr3_aa: CASSDPGQGKETQYF; cdr3_nt: TGTGCCAGCAGTGATCCTGGACAGGGCAAAGAGACCCAGTACTTC
d_call: NA; j_call: TRBJ1-2; clone_size: NA; v_call: TRBV5-6; cdr3_aa: CASSLARDYYGYTF; cdr3_nt: TGTGCCAGCAGCTTGGCCCGGGACTACTATGGCTACACCTTC
d_call: NA; j_call: TRBJ2-5; clone_size: few; v_call: TRBV7-9; cdr3_aa: CASRTSKETQYF; cdr3_nt: TGTGCCAGCCGGACCTCCAAGGAGACCCAGTACTTC
d_call: TRBD1; j_call: TRBJ2-2; clone_size: NA; v_call: TRBV7-9; cdr3_aa: CASSFPSWGQDRGELFF; cdr3_nt: TGTGCCAGCAGCTTCCCTAGTTGGGGACAGGATCGTGGGGAGCTGTTTTTT
d_call: NA; j_call: TRBJ2-1; clone_size: NA; v_call: TRBV27; cdr3_aa: CASSSQGSYNEQFF; cdr3_nt: TGTGCCAGCAGCTCCCAGGGGTCCTACAATGAGCAGTTCTTC
d_call: TRBD1; j_call: TRBJ1-3; clone_size: NA; v_call: TRBV9; cdr3_aa: CASSARDRGGRNTIYF; cdr3_nt: TGTGCCAGCAGCGCCCGGGACAGGGGTGGACGAAACACCATATATTTT
d_call: NA; j_call: TRBJ2-2; clone_size: few; v_call: TRBV24-1; cdr3_aa: CATRDTRLGTGELFF; cdr3_nt: TGTGCCACCAGGGACACTAGATTGGGCACCGGGGAGCTGTTTTTT
d_call: NA; j_call: TRBJ2-3; clone_size: NA; v_call: TRBV14; cdr3_aa: CASSQEWADTQYF; cdr3_nt: TGTGCCAGCAGCCAAGAGTGGGCAGATACGCAGTATTTT
d_call: TRBD2; j_call: TRBJ2-3; clone_size: NA; v_call: TRBV6-5; cdr3_aa: CASTLAGGHADTQYF; cdr3_nt: TGTGCCAGCACCTTAGCGGGGGGGCACGCAGATACGCAGTATTTT
d_call: TRBD1; j_call: TRBJ2-3; clone_size: NA; v_call: TRBV24-1; cdr3_aa: CATRRTGSTDTQYF; cdr3_nt: TGTGCCACCAGGAGGACAGGGAGCACAGATACGCAGTATTTT
d_call: NA; j_call: TRBJ1-2; clone_size: NA; v_call: TRBV2; cdr3_aa: CASTPGFGPLNYGYTF; cdr3_nt: TGTGCCAGCACCCCGGGATTCGGGCCGCTTAACTATGGCTACACCTTC
d_call: NA; j_call: TRBJ2-5; clone_size: once; v_call: TRBV6-2/TRBV6-3; cdr3_aa: CASSRETYQETQYF; cdr3_nt: TGTGCCAGCAGTAGGGAGACGTACCAAGAGACCCAGTACTTC
d_call: NA; j_call: TRBJ1-2; clone_size: few; v_call: TRBV11-2; cdr3_aa: CASSLGGAGNYGYTF; cdr3_nt: TGTGCCAGCAGCTTAGGAGGCGCGGGGAACTATGGCTACACCTTC
d_call: NA; j_call: TRBJ2-5; clone_size: NA; v_call: TRBV27; cdr3_aa: CASSLYGRETQYF; cdr3_nt: TGTGCCAGCAGTTTATACGGTCGGGAGACCCAGTACTTC
d_call: NA; j_call: TRBJ2-1; clone_size: NA; v_call: TRBV6-5; cdr3_aa: CASSYSADGTEQFF; cdr3_nt: TGTGCCAGCAGTTACTCCGCTGACGGGACAGAGCAGTTCTTC
d_call: TRBD2; j_call: TRBJ2-1; clone_size: NA; v_call: TRBV3-1/TRBV3-2; cdr3_aa: CASSQLSGGLYNEQFF; cdr3_nt: TGTGCCAGCAGCCAACTTAGCGGGGGCCTATACAATGAGCAGTTCTTC
d_call: NA; j_call: TRBJ2-5; clone_size: NA; v_call: TRBV6-2/TRBV6-3; cdr3_aa: CATSPDPRETQYF; cdr3_nt: TGTGCCACAAGCCCAGATCCGCGAGAGACCCAGTACTTC
d_call: TRBD1; j_call: TRBJ1-6; clone_size: NA; v_call: TRBV18; cdr3_aa: CASSPDRGDSPLHF; cdr3_nt: TGTGCCAGCTCGCCAGACAGGGGCGATTCACCCCTCCACTTT
d_call: NA; j_call: TRBJ1-2; clone_size: NA; v_call: TRBV2; cdr3_aa: CASSELGEYGYTF; cdr3_nt: TGTGCCAGCAGTGAATTGGGGGAATATGGCTACACCTTC
d_call: NA; j_call: TRBJ1-3; clone_size: once; v_call: TRBV5-1; cdr3_aa: CASSQSSGNTIYF; cdr3_nt: TGCGCCAGCAGTCAGAGCTCTGGAAACACCATATATTTT
d_call: NA; j_call: TRBJ1-2; clone_size: once; v_call: TRBV5-6; cdr3_aa: CASSLYYQGSYGYTF; cdr3_nt: TGTGCCAGCAGCTTATATTATCAGGGAAGCTATGGCTACACCTTC
d_call: NA; j_call: TRBJ2-6; clone_size: once; v_call: TRBV7-3; cdr3_aa: CASSVNPSYNVLTF; cdr3_nt: TGTGCCAGCAGCGTAAACCCCAGTTACAACGTCCTGACTTTC
d_call: TRBD1; j_call: TRBJ1-1; clone_size: NA; v_call: TRBV19; cdr3_aa: CASSLRDSRNTEAFF; cdr3_nt: TGTGCCAGTAGTCTCCGGGACAGCAGAAACACTGAAGCTTTCTTT
d_call: NA; j_call: TRBJ2-6; clone_size: NA; v_call: TRBV27; cdr3_aa: CASRIFSGANVLTF; cdr3_nt: TGTGCCAGCAGGATTTTCTCTGGGGCCAACGTCCTGACTTTC
d_call: NA; j_call: TRBJ2-5; clone_size: NA; v_call: TRBV19; cdr3_aa: CASSIGHFRSETQYF; cdr3_nt: TGTGCCAGTAGTATAGGTCATTTTCGTTCGGAGACCCAGTACTTC
d_call: NA; j_call: TRBJ2-3; clone_size: NA; v_call: TRBV5-1; cdr3_aa: CASSLSSSTDTQYF; cdr3_nt: TGCGCCAGCAGCTTGAGTTCTAGCACAGATACGCAGTATTTT